The T cell receptor beta chain described here comes from a study of cytomegalovirus exposure and HLA in healthy donors. The overall study: A prior study identified 117 million unique TCR beta sequences from about 180 million T cells. Study-wide points: Several of the most significant clusters appeared linked to common viral pathogens, based on a later analysis.

Concerning this clone: Antigen unknown.

The germline V gene encodes CDR1 SGDLS and CDR2 YYNGEE. V shed 0 bases and J shed 2 bases, with 11 bases lying between them. This CDR3 region has 15 residues. Primers for the PCR totalled 60 Vbeta and 13 Jbeta. Methods used by the authors: In a later analysis, the count reached 74 million or so unique TCR beta chains, with around 11 million shared. Profiled with immunoSEQ multiplex PCR; TCRdb holds only in-frame clones, not every one. V and J calls and clone size are given by that table; D and trimming were obtained from the DNA. The data contain about 60,000 clones, 70% to 90% of them singletons. The rearrangement links TRBV9 to TRBJ1-2, with D tentatively TRBD1 (6 bases). Material: PBMCs. This receptor was taken from a male donor in good health and CMV-seronegative. The CDR3: CASSVVQGANYGYTF. DNA of the CDR3: TGTGCCAGCAGCGTAGTACAGGGAGCGAACTATGGCTACACCTTC.